The present T cell receptor (beta chain) was sequenced within a study of type 1 regulatory T cells. Whole-study context: An in vitro protocol generated T-allo10, a Tr1-enriched, alloantigen-specific CD4 T cell product.

CDR1 DFQATT and CDR2 SNEGSKA come from the germline V gene (reference sequence). The CDR3 contains 15 residues. After removal of 6 bases from V and 2 bases from J, the junction contained 5 bases not matched to a gene. TCRdb reprocessed the reads with MiXCR, giving one entry per CDR3 protein. The sample records 75,000 to 100,000 distinct CDR3 sequences, 30% to 35% being singletons. This rearrangement joins TRBV20-1 to TRBJ2-2; 11 bases are a match to TRBD2. The sample was CD4+ T cells, either the whole sample or a sorted fraction (not recorded which). The receptor comes from a human donor in good health. The CDR3 spells CSALGTSGNTGELFF. CDR3 DNA sequence: TGCAGTGCCCTTGGGACTAGCGGAAACACCGGGGAGCTGTTTTTT.